A selection of T cell receptor beta chains follows, all from one sample in a study of tumor and adjacent non-tumor tissue in lung cancer. MiXCR, applied by TCRdb to the multiplex PCR reads, yields one record per CDR3 protein. The table lists some 93,000 distinct CDR3 sequences, roughly 70% of them singletons. Sequencing was performed on lung tumor tissue. Receptor source: a man between 60 and 75 years old with non-small cell lung cancer. CDR3s leave out the opening cysteine and the closing phenylalanine or tryptophan.

J: TRBJ1-1
length: 14
V: TRBV6-6
CDR3: ASSKGWGNMNTEAF

J: TRBJ2-6
length: 15
V: TRBV12-3/TRBV12-4
CDR3: ASNPLGGSSGANVPT

J: TRBJ2-2
length: 12
V: TRBV30
CDR3: AWSAEASTGELF

J: TRBJ2-7
length: 12
V: TRBV24-1
CDR3: ATSDRQGGYEQY

J: TRBJ1-3
length: 14
V: TRBV14
CDR3: ARSQVTTFSGNTIY

J: TRBJ2-6
length: 11
V: TRBV7-8
CDR3: ASSFAGANVLT

J: TRBJ2-6
length: 16
V: TRBV4-1
CDR3: SSSPLAGEHSGANILT

J: TRBJ2-3
length: 13
V: TRBV7-9
CDR3: ASSLGQGVTDKQY

J: TRBJ1-6
length: 12
V: TRBV6-5
CDR3: ASSYHEYNSPLH

J: TRBJ2-1
length: 11
V: TRBV5-4
CDR3: ASIPEVYNEQF

J: TRBJ2-4
length: 12
V: TRBV5-8
CDR3: ASSHKVAKNIQY

J: TRBJ2-2
length: 11
V: TRBV11-2
CDR3: ASSLELVGELF

J: TRBJ1-5
length: 15
V: TRBV28
CDR3: ASSPRQGSPSNQPQH

J: TRBJ2-7
length: 12
V: TRBV20-1
CDR3: SARFARRDNEQY

J: TRBJ2-7
length: 12
V: TRBV20-1
CDR3: SARDGSGIYEQY

J: TRBJ2-7
length: 13
V: TRBV12-3/TRBV12-4
CDR3: ASSPTWANSYEQY

J: TRBJ2-3
length: 13
V: TRBV25-1
CDR3: ASSTAGEGTDTQY

J: TRBJ2-1
length: 14
V: TRBV12-3/TRBV12-4
CDR3: ASGWLGSRSYNEQF

J: TRBJ2-7
length: 13
V: TRBV29-1
CDR3: SVTHATLSSYEQY

J: TRBJ2-4
length: 13
V: TRBV12-3/TRBV12-4
CDR3: ASSPPGRGEVIQY

J: TRBJ2-2
length: 15
V: TRBV5-6
CDR3: ASSLIGGQGVTGYLF

J: TRBJ1-1
length: 10
V: TRBV13
CDR3: ASSPPAGQAF

J: TRBJ1-4
length: 14
V: TRBV6-5
CDR3: ASSYRGNLGSEKLF

J: TRBJ2-5
length: 16
V: TRBV12-3/TRBV12-4
CDR3: ASSRGRGGVFQRETQY

J: TRBJ2-1
length: 13
V: TRBV11-2
CDR3: ANSPHRGMRDGQF

J: TRBJ2-5
length: 13
V: TRBV20-1
CDR3: SAPPSWGVRETQY

J: TRBJ1-5
length: 12
V: TRBV6-2/TRBV6-3
CDR3: ASSYGGDNQPQH

J: TRBJ2-1
length: 15
V: TRBV7-9
CDR3: ASSPWVAGGSYNEQF

J: TRBJ1-1
length: 11
V: TRBV12-3/TRBV12-4
CDR3: ANSLQGGTEAF

J: TRBJ2-7
length: 15
V: TRBV4-1
CDR3: ASSQDPQGNNYYEQY

J: TRBJ2-2
length: 13
V: TRBV11-1
CDR3: ASCSSGRITGELF

J: TRBJ1-6
length: 15
V: TRBV20-1
CDR3: SASDSFVSSHNSPIH

J: TRBJ2-3
length: 14
V: TRBV24-1
CDR3: ATSDPQGAHPDTQY

J: TRBJ2-3
length: 14
V: TRBV7-9
CDR3: ASSLAATYAAATQY

J: TRBJ1-3
length: 12
V: TRBV12-3/TRBV12-4
CDR3: ACSLAGSRNTIY

J: TRBJ2-6
length: 13
V: TRBV6-5
CDR3: VSGLGGAGANVLT

J: TRBJ2-1
length: 13
V: TRBV20-1
CDR3: SATRLAGGRNEWF

J: TRBJ1-4
length: 13
V: TRBV12-3/TRBV12-4
CDR3: ASSPIGATNEKLF

J: TRBJ1-2
length: 13
V: TRBV7-9
CDR3: ASILADDTNYGYT

J: TRBJ1-4
length: 11
V: TRBV12-3/TRBV12-4
CDR3: ASSFGGLEKLF